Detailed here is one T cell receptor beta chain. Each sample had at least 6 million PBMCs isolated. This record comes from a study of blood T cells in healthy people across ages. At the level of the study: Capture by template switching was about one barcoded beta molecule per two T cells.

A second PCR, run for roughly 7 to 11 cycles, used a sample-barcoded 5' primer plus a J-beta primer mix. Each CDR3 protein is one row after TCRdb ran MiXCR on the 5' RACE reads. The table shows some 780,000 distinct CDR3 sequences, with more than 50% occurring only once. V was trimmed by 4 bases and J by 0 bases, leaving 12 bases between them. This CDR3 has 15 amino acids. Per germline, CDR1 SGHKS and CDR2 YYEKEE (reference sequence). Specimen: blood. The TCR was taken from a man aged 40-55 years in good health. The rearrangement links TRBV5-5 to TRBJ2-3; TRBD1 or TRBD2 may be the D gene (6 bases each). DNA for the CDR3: TGTGCCAGCAGCCGGGGGCTACCTAGCACAGATACGCAGTATTTT. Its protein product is CASSRGLPSTDTQYF.